The 25 T cell receptor beta chains below were found in one sample sequenced in a study of T cells after yellow fever vaccination. TCRdb ran MiXCR on the 5' RACE reads and lists one entry per CDR3 protein. Of almost 600,000 distinct CDR3 sequences listed, approximately 15% are singletons. The material sequenced was PBMCs, taken on the day of the yellow fever booster vaccination. These receptors were obtained from a man aged 25-45 years who received the YFV17D yellow fever vaccine.

This clonotype has a count of ten or more. This chain joins TRBV6-5 and TRBJ2-5, with D tentatively TRBD2 (5 bases). Trimming took 2 bases from V and 2 from J, leaving 12 bases between them. From germline, CDR1 is MNHEY and CDR2 SVGAGI. The CDR3 loop spans 15 amino acids. CDR3 nucleotide sequence: TGTGCCAGCAGTTACGGACCGGGGTGGCAAGAGACCCAGTACTTC. Its translation is CASSYGPGWQETQYF.

This clonotype was seen a few times. This rearrangement joins TRBV7-2 to TRBJ2-2; TRBD1 matches 10 bases. Germline CDR1 SGHTA, CDR2 FQGNSA. V lost 5 bases, J lost 7 bases, and 10 bases stayed unmatched. This CDR3 comprises 16 residues. The CDR3, as DNA: TGTGCCAGCAGCACACGACAGGGGGCGCTGGGCGGGGAGCTGTTTTTT. Its protein is CASSTRQGALGGELFF. Variable domain in full (rest from reference TRBV7-2 and TRBJ2-2): GAGVSQSPSNKVTEKGKDVELRCDPISGHTALYWYRQSLGQGLEFLIYFQGNSAPDKSGLPSDRFSAERTGGSVSTLTIQRTQQEDSAVYLCASSTRQGALGGELFFGEGSRLTVL.

V and J are TRBV5-4 and TRBJ2-3; 7 nucleotides align to TRBD2. The ends lost 7 bases at V and 5 bases at J; junction bases unmatched: 13. The CDR3 loop spans 15 amino acids. Germline values: CDR1 SGHNT, CDR2 YYREEE (reference sequence). CDR3: CASSSPREKKDTQYF. DNA of the CDR3: TGTGCCAGCTCCTCCCCGCGGGAGAAGAAAGATACGCAGTATTTT.

V gene TRBV12-3 or TRBV12-4 combines with J gene TRBJ2-1; 10 bases fit TRBD2. This CDR3 contains 16 residues. With V trimmed by 7 bases and J by 6 bases, 12 bases remained unmatched. Written as DNA, the CDR3 is TGTGCCAGCACCAAACCAGCGGGGGGGATAGGCAATGAGCAGTTCTTC. Protein sequence: CASTKPAGGIGNEQFF.

V usage is TRBV12-3 or TRBV12-4 and J usage is TRBJ2-3; TRBD2 aligns across 10 bases. V shed 6 bases and J 2 bases; nucleotides not matched to a gene: 11. The CDR3 extends over 17 amino acids. CDR3 loop: CASSRGTSVNPTDTQYF. CDR3 bases: TGTGCCAGCAGCCGCGGGACTAGCGTGAACCCCACAGATACGCAGTATTTT.

This clonotype was detected a few times. This sequence joins TRBV5-1 and TRBJ2-6, with D tentatively TRBD1 or TRBD2 (5 bases each). The CDR3 consists of 17 residues. CDR1 is SGHRS and CDR2 is YFSETQ in the germline V gene. V was pared by 4 bases and J by 0 bases, with 14 bases between. As DNA, the CDR3 is TGCGCCAGCAGCCCGTCAGGGAGCGCCTCTGGGGCCAACGTCCTGACTTTC. It yields the protein CASSPSGSASGANVLTF.

J is TRBJ2-5 and V is TRBV11-2, with D perhaps TRBD1 (5 bases). Germline assignment: CDR1 SGHAT and CDR2 FQNNGV. V lost 3 bases and J lost 7, with 12 bases in between. This CDR3 is 13 amino acids long. The CDR3 protein is CASSLYQGGTQYF. The CDR3 nucleotides read TGTGCCAGCAGCTTGTACCAGGGCGGGACCCAGTACTTC.

This clonotype was seen more than once but under ten times. This chain uses TRBV2 with TRBJ2-1; 11 bases match TRBD1. Germline trimming cut 10 bases from V and 0 bases from J; bases unmatched to any gene: 14. Germline loops: CDR1 SNHLY, CDR2 FYNNEI. The CDR3 covers 18 residues. The CDR3 is CATFVGQGGEISYNEQFF. The CDR3 nucleotides are TGTGCCACCTTTGTGGGACAGGGGGGGGAAATCTCCTACAATGAGCAGTTCTTC.

Here the CDR3 reads CASSLGRVNYGYTF. The CDR3 coding sequence is TGTGCCAGCAGCTTAGGACGGGTTAACTATGGCTACACCTTC. The rearrangement joins TRBV7-2 to TRBJ1-2; D is unresolved. V was cut by 1 base and J by 1 base, with 7 bases left in between. The CDR3 extends over 14 amino acids. The V gene's germline CDR1 is SGHTA and CDR2 FQGNSA.

This clonotype has a handful of counts. This sequence joins TRBV5-1 and TRBJ1-4, with 7 bases fitting TRBD1. Germline V lookup: CDR1 SGHRS, CDR2 YFSETQ. The CDR3 contains 14 residues. V was pared by 0 bases and J by 8 bases, with 4 bases of the junction left unmatched. CDR3 bases: TGCGCCAGCAGCTTGGACAGGGGTGGAGAAAAACTGTTTTTT. It encodes CASSLDRGGEKLFF.

The V and J genes are TRBV7-2 and TRBJ2-1; D is unclear. Germline CDR1 SGHTA, CDR2 FQGNSA. This CDR3 has 15 residues. The ends were cut back, 2 bases at V and 2 bases at J, with 10 bases in the middle. This chain's CDR3 is CASSLSATPYNEQFF. CDR3 sequence (DNA): TGTGCCAGCAGCTTAAGTGCGACCCCCTACAATGAGCAGTTCTTC.

A word on this clonotype: An end of the junction differs from the germline gene, which may be a read error. The chain has TRBV7-7 and TRBJ2-7; D perhaps matches TRBD2 (5 bases). CDR1 SSHAT and CDR2 FNYEAQ come from the germline V gene (reference sequence). The CDR3 loop spans 13 amino acids. In DNA form, the CDR3 reads TGTGCTAGCAGCTTAACAATTAGCGCCGAGCAGTACTTC. It is translated as CASSLTISAEQYF.

This clonotype has a handful of counts. The chain uses TRBV20-1 and TRBJ2-1, with 7 bases lining up with TRBD2. The CDR3 extends over 13 amino acids. CDR1 and CDR2 from the germline V gene are DFQATT and SNEGSKA (reference sequence). V lost 0 bases to trimming and J lost 6 bases; unmatched junction nucleotides: 2. The CDR3 sequence is CSARDASGNEQFF. The CDR3 DNA is TGCAGTGCTAGAGATGCTAGCGGCAATGAGCAGTTCTTC.

The sample holds a few counts of this clonotype. The rearrangement joins TRBV20-1 to TRBJ2-1; D gene ambiguous. Between the trimmed V and J ends, which lost 4 bases and 3 bases, there was a span of 7 bases. Germline values: CDR1 DFQATT, CDR2 SNEGSKA (reference sequence). CDR3 length: 12 residues. The chain's CDR3 is CSAKSDYNEQFF. In DNA, the CDR3 is TGCAGTGCTAAAAGCGACTACAATGAGCAGTTCTTC.

This clonotype came up a few times. The V gene is TRBV19, the J gene TRBJ1-1; no clear D gene. Looked up from germline, CDR1 is LNHDA and CDR2 is SQIVND (reference sequence). This CDR3 is built from 12 residues. Trimming took off 5 bases at V and 3 bases at J, with 7 bases between the two ends. CDR3 DNA: TGTGCCAGTAGTGAGGACCACACTGAAGCTTTCTTT. Translation: CASSEDHTEAFF.

The chain recombines TRBV6-2 or TRBV6-3 with TRBJ2-1; tentatively, D is TRBD1 or TRBD2 (5 bases each). The CDR3 spans 15 residues. From germline, CDR1 is MNHEY and CDR2 SVGEGT. The V end was cut by 5 bases, the J end by 2 bases, with 13 bases between. CDR3 loop: CASSPRDDTYNEQFF. The DNA of the CDR3 is TGTGCCAGCAGTCCCCGGGACGATACCTACAATGAGCAGTTCTTC.

This chain connects TRBV7-2 to TRBJ2-1; perhaps TRBD2 as D (5 bases). Deletions cut 2 bases from V and 7 bases from J, with 18 bases between. CDR1 and CDR2 from the germline V gene are SGHTA and FQGNSA. The CDR3 covers 16 residues. CDR3 in amino acids: CASSLNARGLGNEQFF. DNA of the CDR3: TGTGCCAGCAGCTTAAACGCGCGAGGGCTGGGGAATGAGCAGTTCTTC.

This clonotype was seen more than once but under ten times. The V gene is TRBV19, the J gene TRBJ2-4; either TRBD1 or TRBD2 may fit D (5 bases each). The V gene's germline CDR1 is LNHDA and CDR2 SQIVND (reference sequence). CDR3 size: 18 residues. Trimming cost V 4 bases and J 0 bases, with 19 bases left between them. This CDR3 is CASSSRDRPELAKNIQYF. The CDR3 DNA reads as TGTGCCAGTAGTAGTAGGGACCGGCCGGAATTAGCCAAAAACATTCAGTACTTC.

The V and J genes are TRBV3-1 and TRBJ2-3; 8 nucleotides line up with TRBD2. With V trimmed by 0 bases and J by 1 base, 3 bases remained unmatched. The CDR3 is made up of 16 amino acids. Germline values: CDR1 LGHDT, CDR2 YNNKEL (reference sequence). The CDR3 sequence is CASSQEAGVRTDTQYF. As DNA, the CDR3 is TGTGCCAGCAGCCAAGAAGCGGGAGTTCGCACAGATACGCAGTATTTT.

This clonotype was counted a few times. The chain recombines TRBV6-1 with TRBJ1-5; 8 bases align to TRBD1. The CDR3 spans 15 residues. V lost 4 bases, J lost 3 bases, and 5 bases stayed unmatched. Germline lookup yields CDR1 MNHNS and CDR2 SASEGT. The CDR3 DNA is TGTGCCAGCAGTGTCGGACAGGGAGACAATCAGCCCCAGCATTTT. Translated, it gives CASSVGQGDNQPQHF.

As regards this clonotype: The junction departs from germline at one end; a sequencing error may be responsible. The gene calls are TRBV20-1 and TRBJ2-1; weak D call: TRBD2 (6 bases). The V gene's germline CDR1 is DFQATT and CDR2 SNEGSKA (reference sequence). This CDR3 comprises 16 residues. The CDR3, as DNA: TGCTGTGCTAGAAGGGGTAGCGCGACTAGTGGGGATGAGCAGTTCTTC. Translated, it gives CCARRGSATSGDEQFF.

This clonotype was detected only a few times. The chain links TRBV4-2 to TRBJ1-4; no clear D. Trimming stripped 1 base from V and 0 bases from J, with 9 bases between. The V gene's germline CDR1 is LGHNA and CDR2 YNFKEQ. The CDR3 spans 16 residues. DNA for the CDR3: TGTGCCAGCAGCCAAGCCGAAGGATCAACTAATGAAAAACTGTTTTTT. Amino acids: CASSQAEGSTNEKLFF.

In this sample, this clonotype turned up a few times. The chain uses TRBV3-1 and TRBJ1-1; D possibly corresponds to TRBD1 (6 bases). Trimming shortened V by 2 bases and J by 6 bases, and 10 bases separated the two germline ends. Germline CDR1 reads LGHDT; CDR2 reads YNNKEL (reference sequence). This CDR3 has 13 residues. DNA for the CDR3: TGTGCCAGCAGCCAACCTCAGGGGTCTGAAGCTTTCTTT. It yields the protein CASSQPQGSEAFF.

This clonotype has only a few counts. The chain recombines TRBV5-1 with TRBJ2-3, with a weak D call TRBD2 (5 bases). The CDR3 runs to 17 residues. With 2 bases removed from V and 0 bases from J, the gap between germline ends came to 16 bases. Germline loops: CDR1 SGHRS, CDR2 YFSETQ. The CDR3 DNA sequence: TGCGCCAGCAGCTTATTAGCGTTGGTTGCTAGCACAGATACGCAGTATTTT. Translation gives CASSLLALVASTDTQYF.

This clonotype occurred once. J is TRBJ2-1 and V is TRBV19; 8 bases agree with TRBD1. V shed 4 bases and J 8 bases; nucleotides not matched to a gene: 13. CDR3 size: 16 residues. CDR1 LNHDA and CDR2 SQIVND come from the germline V gene (reference sequence). CDR3 nucleotide sequence: TGTGCCAGTAGTACCCCCGAGGACAGGGCAGGGGATGAGCAGTTCTTC. Encoded protein: CASSTPEDRAGDEQFF. The variable domain in full, with the rest retrieved from reference TRBV19 and TRBJ2-1, is DGGITQSPKYLFRKEGQNVTLSCEQNLNHDAMYWYRQDPGQGLRLIYYSQIVNDFQKGDIAEGYSVSREKKESFPLTVTSAQKNPTAFYLCASSTPEDRAGDEQFFGPGTRLTVL.